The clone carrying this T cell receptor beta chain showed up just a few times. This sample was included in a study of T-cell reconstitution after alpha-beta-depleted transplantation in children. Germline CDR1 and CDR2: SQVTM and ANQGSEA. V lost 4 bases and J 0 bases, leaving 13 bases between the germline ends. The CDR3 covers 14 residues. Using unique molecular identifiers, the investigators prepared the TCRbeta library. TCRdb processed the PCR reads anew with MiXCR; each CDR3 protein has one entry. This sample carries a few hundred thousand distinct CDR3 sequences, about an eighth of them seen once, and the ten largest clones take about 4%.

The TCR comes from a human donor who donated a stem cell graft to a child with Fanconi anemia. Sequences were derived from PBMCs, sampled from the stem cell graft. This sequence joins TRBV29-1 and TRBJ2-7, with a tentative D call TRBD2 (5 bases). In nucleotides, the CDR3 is TGCAGCGTTGGAGGGCAGTCCCTCTCCTACGAGCAGTACTTC. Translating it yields CSVGGQSLSYEQYF.